A single sample gave rise to the 3 T cell receptor beta chains below, sequenced in a study of spatial heterogeneity in lung cancer. TCRdb used MiXCR to reprocess the 5' RACE reads, holding one entry per CDR3 protein. Here the sample spans roughly 40,000 distinct CDR3 sequences, approximately 6.5% being singletons. The sample's time point: sample taken at primary tumor resection. Whole RNA, which was extracted from tumor, nontumor lung tissue or frozen PBMC, was sequenced without any cell sorting. The sample in question was PBMCs, obtained at surgery. All receptors come from a female donor with early-stage non-small cell lung cancer.

This clonotype was picked up many times. The chain combines TRBV4-3 with TRBJ1-1, with D unresolved. CDR1 is LGHNA, CDR2 YSLEER, per germline. The CDR3 sequence is 16 residues long. The ends were cut back, 1 base at V and 1 base at J, with 13 bases in the middle. CDR3 amino acids: CASSQAYRTQNTEAFF. For the CDR3, the DNA is TGCGCCAGCAGCCAAGCGTATAGGACTCAGAACACTGAAGCTTTCTTT.

This clonotype was seen only a few times. The CDR3 bases are TGTGCCAGCAGGAAAGGGACTGAAGCTTTCTTT. This gives the protein CASRKGTEAFF. J is TRBJ1-1 and V is TRBV6-6; D gene uncertain. V was clipped by 6 bases and J by 5 bases, with 7 bases between them. There are 11 residues in the CDR3. Germline CDR1 and CDR2: MNHNY and SVGAGI (reference sequence).

V is TRBV24-1 and J is TRBJ2-1; the D is unclear. The CDR3 is 15 amino acids. The germline V and J ends were trimmed by 7 bases and 7 bases, with 19 bases remaining between them. Per germline, CDR1 KGHDR and CDR2 SFDVKD. The CDR3 region is CATSLPGLTKNEQFF. The CDR3 DNA sequence: TGTGCCACCAGCCTTCCAGGCCTTACTAAGAATGAGCAGTTCTTC.